This TCR beta chain was captured in a study of long-term antiretroviral therapy in people with HIV. General study points: Data on ART adherence, viral resistance or therapy changes were unavailable. ART was followed by higher diversity that remained below transplant donor controls.

In regard to this clone: The target antigen is unknown. Other nucleotide sequences in the sample specify the same CDR3.

Researchers ran immunoSEQ v3.0 at survey level. For every sample, sequencing targeted roughly 40,000-50,000 T-cell genomes. Clones were read by immunoSEQ multiplex PCR, and TCRdb kept only the in-frame ones, dropping some. The sample has roughly 30,000 clones; 95% are singletons. Germline V CDR1 and CDR2: MNHEY, SMNVEV (reference sequence). Trimming took off 4 bases at V and 3 bases at J, with 3 bases between the two ends. The CDR3 loop spans 12 amino acids. The receptor comes from a man aged 50 or older with HIV. The sample in question was unsorted PBMCs, obtained 5.3 years after starting antiretroviral therapy. This chain links TRBV27 with TRBJ2-2, with D unclear. The CDR3 nucleotides read TGTGCCAGCAGTTACTACACCGGGGAGCTGTTTTTT. It encodes CASSYYTGELFF.